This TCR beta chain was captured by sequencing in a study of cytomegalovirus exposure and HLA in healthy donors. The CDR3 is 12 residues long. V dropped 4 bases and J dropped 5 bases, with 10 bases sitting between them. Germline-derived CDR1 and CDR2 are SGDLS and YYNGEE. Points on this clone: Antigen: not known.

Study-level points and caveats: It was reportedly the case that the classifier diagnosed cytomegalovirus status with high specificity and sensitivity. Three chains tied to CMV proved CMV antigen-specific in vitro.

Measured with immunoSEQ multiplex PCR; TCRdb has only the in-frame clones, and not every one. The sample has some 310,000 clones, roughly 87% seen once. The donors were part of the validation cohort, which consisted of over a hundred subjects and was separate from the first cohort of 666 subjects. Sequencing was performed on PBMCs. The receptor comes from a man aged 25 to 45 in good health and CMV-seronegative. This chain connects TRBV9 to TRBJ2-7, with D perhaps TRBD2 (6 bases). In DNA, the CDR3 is TGTGCCAGCAGCCCCGGAGGGGACGAGCAGTACTTC. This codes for CASSPGGDEQYF.